This T cell receptor (beta chain) was sequenced for a study of T cell changes during pregnancy in multiple sclerosis. Measured with immunoSEQ multiplex PCR; TCRdb has only the in-frame clones, and not every one. This table holds about 68,000 clones, 91% found once. The CDR3 runs to 12 residues. Germline V gene lookup returns CDR1 SGDLS and CDR2 YYNGEE. V was cut by 7 bases and J by 7 bases, with 14 bases left in between. The TCR sequence derives from a female donor with multiple sclerosis, enrolled in a pregnancy study. This specimen was peripheral blood, taken in the second trimester of pregnancy. The chain combines TRBV9 with TRBJ1-1, with D tentatively TRBD1 (6 bases). The CDR3 protein is CASGQSSVEAFF. CDR3 bases: TGTGCCAGCGGACAGAGTAGCGTTGAAGCTTTCTTT.